These T cell receptor beta chains were read from a single sample in a study of blood T cell repertoires in COVID-19. Measured with immunoSEQ multiplex PCR; TCRdb has only the in-frame clones, and not every one. The table includes about 68,000 clones, 86% detected once. Sequencing input: peripheral blood. These receptors all come from a man younger than 40 with acute or convalescent COVID-19. The CDR3 runs from the conserved cysteine through the conserved F or W.

TRBV19,TRBJ2-5,CAGLRDRQETQYF
TRBV5-6,TRBJ2-3,CASLPAGWADTQYF
TRBV6-6,TRBJ2-7,CASSLGGGLYEQYF
TRBV19,TRBJ2-3,CASSTSGPSTDTQYF
TRBV15,TRBJ2-7,CATSIGQGAYEQYF
TRBV7-2,TRBJ2-1,CASSRVLASGEQFF
TRBV6-2/TRBV6-3,TRBJ2-1,CASSYLGGSYNEQFF
TRBV24-1,TRBJ2-3,CATSDRAGSTDTQYF
TRBV4-2,TRBJ1-4,CASSQQTGVGEKLFF
TRBV12-3/TRBV12-4,TRBJ1-5,CASSSGNQPQHF
TRBV18,TRBJ1-5,CASSPGLSNQPQHF
TRBV29-1,TRBJ2-5,CSVEDRVLAGVETQYF
TRBV2,TRBJ2-1,CASTATSGRAFREQFF
TRBV3-1/TRBV3-2,TRBJ2-5,CASSQPGGGQWAQYF
TRBV10-3,TRBJ1-5,CAISGFGSGDQPQHF
TRBV6-2/TRBV6-3,TRBJ1-6,CASSYGGIGSPLHF
TRBV19,TRBJ1-2,CASTPEPDYGYTF
TRBV6-2/TRBV6-3,TRBJ2-4,CASSRAGGAKNIQYF
TRBV4-1,TRBJ2-1,CASSHPGKENEQFF
TRBV23-1,TRBJ1-5,CASSQSEQGDQPQHF
TRBV5-4,TRBJ2-1,CASSLLAGRGFVNEQFF
TRBV11-3,TRBJ2-3,CASSPHRGADTQYF
TRBV6-4,TRBJ2-1,CASSVRAGGLDEQFF
TRBV24-1,TRBJ2-4,CATMGGGGDIQYF
TRBV4-1,TRBJ1-6,CASSQTGGSPLHF
TRBV4-2,TRBJ1-5,CASSQEPTNNQPQHF
TRBV7-9,TRBJ1-5,CASSLVESNQPQHF
TRBV7-2,TRBJ2-5,CASSDQGGRYF
TRBV5-1,TRBJ2-7,CASSLAPSGFYEQYF
TRBV28,TRBJ2-1,CASTISSGAYNEQFF
TRBV30,TRBJ1-4,CAWSPTDAEKLFF
TRBV7-8,TRBJ2-2,CASSTRTSGRANTGELFF
TRBV29-1,TRBJ1-1,CSVERGAGDTEAFF
TRBV12-3/TRBV12-4,TRBJ1-6,CASTRDNSPLHF
TRBV6-5,TRBJ1-4,CASSQKQGARKLFF
TRBV7-8,TRBJ2-7,CASSLSSAVREQYF